This T cell receptor (beta chain) was recorded in a study of CD8+CD57+ T cells in acquired aplastic anemia. Study background: CD4+ cells from healthy donors averaged approximately 11 million reads.

CDR3 and TCR beta VDJ profiling relied on genomic DNA as the template. TCRdb processed the reads anew with MiXCR; each CDR3 protein has one entry. The sample gives approximately 170,000 distinct CDR3 sequences, just under 65% of which show up once; 45% to 55% is in the top ten. This clonotype came up a few times. As yet, its antigen is unknown. It may be a read error: a sequence one base away is much more abundant. Per the germline V gene, CDR1 is SGHTA and CDR2 is FQGNSA. This CDR3 region has 18 residues. Broader study findings: Comparison of patients with controls identified twenty-nine shared CD8+ CDR3 sequences.

The chain has TRBV7-2 and TRBJ2-1; 12 bases agree with TRBD2. The TCR comes from a human donor in good health. What was sequenced was sorted CD4+, CD8+, or CD8+CD57+ T cells (not recorded which) from PBMCs. The CDR3 is CASGLYWTSGISANEQFF. The CDR3 bases are TGTGCCAGCGGCTTATATTGGACTAGCGGGATTTCGGCCAATGAGCAGTTCTTC.